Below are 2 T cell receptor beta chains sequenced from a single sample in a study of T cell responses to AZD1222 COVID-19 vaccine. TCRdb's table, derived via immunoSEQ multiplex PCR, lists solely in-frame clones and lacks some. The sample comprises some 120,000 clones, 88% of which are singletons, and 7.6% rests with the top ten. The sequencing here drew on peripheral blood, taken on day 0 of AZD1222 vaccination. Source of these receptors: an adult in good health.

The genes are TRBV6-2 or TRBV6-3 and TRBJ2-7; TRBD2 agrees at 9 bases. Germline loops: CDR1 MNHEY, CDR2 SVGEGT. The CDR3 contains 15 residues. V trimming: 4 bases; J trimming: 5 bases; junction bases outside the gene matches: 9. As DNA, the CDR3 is TGTGCCAGCAGTTCGAGGCTAGCGGGAAGCCACGAGCAGTACTTC. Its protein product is CASSSRLAGSHEQYF.

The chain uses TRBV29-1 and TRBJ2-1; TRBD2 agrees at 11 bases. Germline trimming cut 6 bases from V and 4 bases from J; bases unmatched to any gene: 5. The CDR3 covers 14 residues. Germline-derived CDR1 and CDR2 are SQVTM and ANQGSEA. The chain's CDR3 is CSVSTSGGYNEQFF. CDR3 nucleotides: TGCAGCGTCTCCACTAGCGGGGGTTACAATGAGCAGTTCTTC.